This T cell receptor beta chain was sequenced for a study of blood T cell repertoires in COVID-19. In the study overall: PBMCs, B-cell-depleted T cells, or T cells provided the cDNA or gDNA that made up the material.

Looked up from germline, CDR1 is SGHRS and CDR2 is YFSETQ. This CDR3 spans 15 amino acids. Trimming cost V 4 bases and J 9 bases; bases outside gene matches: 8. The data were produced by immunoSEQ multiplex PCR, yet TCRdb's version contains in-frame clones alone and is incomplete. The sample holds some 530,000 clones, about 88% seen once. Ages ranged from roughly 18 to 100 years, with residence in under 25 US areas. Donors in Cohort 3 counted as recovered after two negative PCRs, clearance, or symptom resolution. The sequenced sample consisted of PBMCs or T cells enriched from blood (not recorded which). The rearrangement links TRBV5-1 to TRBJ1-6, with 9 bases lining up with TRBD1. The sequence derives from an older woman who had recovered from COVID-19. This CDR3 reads CASSIRTGEGSPLHF. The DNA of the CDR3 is TGCGCCAGCAGCATTAGGACAGGGGAAGGTTCACCCCTCCACTTT.